This T cell receptor beta chain was profiled in a study of cytomegalovirus exposure and HLA in healthy donors. The junction had 6 bases not matched to a gene; V was cut back by 6 bases and J by 8 bases. Germline V gene data show CDR1 as MGHRA and CDR2 as YSYEKL. The CDR3 has 13 amino acids. Sequenced by immunoSEQ multiplex PCR; TCRdb stores in-frame clones only, minus some. The sample lists 150,000 or so clones, 80% to 90% seen once, with about a fifth in the top ten. The clonotype originates from a man between 18 and 29 years old in good health and CMV-seropositive. V gene TRBV4-1 combines with J gene TRBJ1-2; the match to TRBD1 covers 10 bases. The specimen was PBMCs. CDR3 bases: TGCGCCAGCAGGGGGACAGGGGCGAGAGGCTACACCTTC. Encoded protein: CASRGTGARGYTF.